This T cell receptor beta chain was sequenced during a study of shared clonotypes between healthy human individuals. Study outcomes and limitations: Limitation of the genetic and exposure-history diversity represented came from the few donors. Tissues were not sampled, only blood, and their repertoires likely differ. The expectation was that sequencing depth would affect clonotype sharing among donors.

As regards this clone: Its antigen remains unidentified.

The CDR3 is 14 residues long. V lost 3 bases, J lost 5 bases, and 10 bases stayed unmatched. The germline gives CDR1 GTSNPN, CDR2 SVGIG (reference sequence). The assay was carried out at the deep level. The repertoire was sequenced with immunoSEQ multiplex PCR; TCRdb's copy has only in-frame clones and lacks some. The sample contains more than 450,000 clones, around 79% of which appear only once. The receptor was isolated from a woman between 40 and 55 years old in good health. Some clones in this sample may be carry-over from other donors' samples. The sequenced material came from PBMCs. V is TRBV30 and J is TRBJ2-7; 7 positions agree with TRBD2. CDR3 sequence reads: CAWRVGSGTHEQYF. DNA for the CDR3: TGTGCCTGGAGGGTCGGGAGCGGGACGCACGAGCAGTACTTC.